This T cell receptor beta chain was observed in a study of T cells after yellow fever vaccination. Regarding the study as a whole: Re-detected after boosting: most primary clones, about 95% of CD4 and roughly 88% of CD8. The secondary response was weaker, and its peak arrived faster, on day 5 versus 15. One caveat is that FACS-sorted repertoires could contain abundant clonotypes contaminating from the bulk population.

They built TCR cDNA with 5'RACE template switching, a step that put in a universal primer site and UMIs. TCRdb ran MiXCR on the 5' RACE reads and lists one entry per CDR3 protein. The table has around 530,000 distinct CDR3 sequences, 17% seen once. Remarks on this clonotype: Its antigen is still unknown.

V lost 2 bases and J lost 5; bases outside the gene matches: 10. From germline, CDR1 is MNHEY and CDR2 SVGAGI. This CDR3 spans 16 amino acids. The TCR sequence derives from a man between 18 and 29 years old who received the YFV17D yellow fever vaccine. The rearrangement links TRBV6-5 to TRBJ2-5; 8 bases agree with TRBD1. This sample comprised PBMCs, obtained about 5 days after the first yellow fever vaccination. The CDR3 DNA sequence: TGTGCCAGCAGTTACAAGAGGGACAGGAGGGTGGAGACCCAGTACTTC. Translated, it gives CASSYKRDRRVETQYF.